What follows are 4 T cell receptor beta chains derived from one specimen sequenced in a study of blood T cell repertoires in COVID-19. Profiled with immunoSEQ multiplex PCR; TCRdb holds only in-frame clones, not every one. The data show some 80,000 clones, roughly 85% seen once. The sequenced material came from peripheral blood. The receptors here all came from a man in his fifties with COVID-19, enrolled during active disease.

The CDR3 DNA reads TGTGCCAGCAGCTCCCTCGGGACTAGCGGGAGCCGGGCTGAGCAGTTCTTC. Translated, it gives CASSSLGTSGSRAEQFF. The chain combines TRBV5-6 with TRBJ2-1; 14 nucleotides align to TRBD2. The CDR3 totals 17 residues. Germline V gives CDR1 SGHDT, CDR2 YYEEEE. V shed 3 bases and J 9 bases; nucleotides not matched to a gene: 11.

As DNA, the CDR3 is TGTGCCAGCAGCGTAGATCCCGGACAGGAAAAACTGTTTTTT. It yields the protein CASSVDPGQEKLFF. This rearrangement joins TRBV9 to TRBJ1-4, with D possibly TRBD1 on 6 matching bases. This CDR3 spans 14 amino acids. The germline V gene encodes CDR1 SGDLS and CDR2 YYNGEE. The V end lost 0 bases, the J end lost 8 bases, and 11 bases lay between the germline ends.

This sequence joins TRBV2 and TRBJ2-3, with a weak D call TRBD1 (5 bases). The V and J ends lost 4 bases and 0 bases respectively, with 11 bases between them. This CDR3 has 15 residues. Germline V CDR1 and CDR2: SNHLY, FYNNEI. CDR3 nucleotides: TGTGCCAGCAGTGGGGCCCAGGGAAGCACAGATACGCAGTATTTT. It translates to CASSGAQGSTDTQYF.

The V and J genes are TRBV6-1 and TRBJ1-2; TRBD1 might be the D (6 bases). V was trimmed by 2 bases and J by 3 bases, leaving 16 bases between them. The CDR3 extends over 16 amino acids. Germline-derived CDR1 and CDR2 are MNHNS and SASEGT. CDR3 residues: CASSERFGQRHYGYTF. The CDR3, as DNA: TGTGCCAGCAGTGAAAGGTTTGGACAGAGACACTATGGCTACACCTTC.